The 12 T cell receptor beta chains below were found in one sample sequenced in a study of regulatory T cells in long-lasting Graves disease. Time point denoted: newly diagnosed GD, antithyroid drugs for less than 3 months. TCR sequences were obtained from RNA taken from PBMCs. Libraries of TCR beta came from iRepertoire HTBI primers plus Arm-PCR of CDR3 regions. TCRdb reprocessed the multiplex PCR reads with MiXCR, giving one entry per CDR3 protein. The table lists around 400,000 distinct CDR3 sequences, 15% of them singletons, with about 8.3% in the top ten. These data also featured in a second study, about T cells in Graves' hyperthyroidism and ophthalmopathy.

Material: peripheral blood mononuclear cells (PBMCs), obtained at new diagnosis, from a patient treated with antithyroid drugs. These receptor sequences come from a woman aged 40 to 50 with Graves disease.

DNA for the CDR3: TGCGCCAGCAGCCTATCGTTACAGGGGTTTGGCACTGAAGCTTTCTTT. This encodes CASSLSLQGFGTEAFF. J is TRBJ1-1 and V is TRBV4-3; 7 bases fit TRBD1. The CDR3 is made up of 16 amino acids. Losses at the gene ends were 4 bases for V and 4 bases for J; bases not matched to a gene: 12. Germline lookup yields CDR1 LGHNA and CDR2 YSLEER.

This clonotype occurred a few times. This sequence joins TRBV20-1 and TRBJ2-1, with TRBD2 identical over 9 bases. In germline, CDR1 is DFQATT, CDR2 SNEGSKA (reference sequence). This CDR3 has 17 residues. Trimming at V came to 0 bases and at J to 8 bases, leaving 14 bases not matched to a gene. The CDR3 here is CSARDDVLAGEFHEQFF. CDR3 bases: TGCAGTGCTAGAGATGATGTTTTAGCGGGAGAGTTCCATGAGCAGTTCTTC.

Notes on this clonotype: This could be a read error, since a much larger clone is one nucleotide away. The CDR3 DNA is TGTGCCAGCAGTTTACGAGGGTTGAACGGGCAGTACTTC. As protein: CASSLRGLNGQYF. The chain links TRBV28 to TRBJ2-7; TRBD2 is a possible D gene (5 bases). V dropped 2 bases and J dropped 9 bases, with 14 bases sitting between them. The CDR3 covers 13 residues. Germline V gives CDR1 MDHEN, CDR2 SYDVKM.

The sample holds many counts of this clonotype. V and J are TRBV12-3 or TRBV12-4 and TRBJ1-1, with TRBD1 as a possible D gene (5 bases). Trimming took off 4 bases at V and 8 bases at J, with 8 bases between the two ends. The CDR3 sequence is 11 residues long. CDR3 DNA sequence: TGTGCCAGCAGTTCCTGGACAGAAGCTTTCTTT. It codes for CASSSWTEAFF.

In its sample, this clonotype was seen many times. V is TRBV28 and J is TRBJ2-7; D is tentatively TRBD1 or TRBD2 (7 bases each). Germline V gene data show CDR1 as MDHEN and CDR2 as SYDVKM. There are 14 residues in the CDR3. V lost 4 bases, J lost 5 bases, and 15 bases lay in between. The CDR3 nucleotides read TGTGCCAGCAGTTCCGCAGGGGGGGGCCACGAGCAGTACTTC. This gives the protein CASSSAGGGHEQYF.

This clonotype was seen only a few times. This chain links TRBV6-2 or TRBV6-3 with TRBJ2-1, with a possible D match to TRBD2 (6 bases). Germline lookup yields CDR1 MNHEY and CDR2 SVGEGT. V lost 2 bases and J 2 bases, leaving 31 bases between the germline ends. This CDR3 contains 22 residues. CDR3 sequence: CASSYGLARGAHTAFPYNEQFF. In DNA form, the CDR3 reads TGTGCCAGCAGTTACGGCTTAGCGCGGGGAGCCCACACCGCTTTTCCCTACAATGAGCAGTTCTTC.

The CDR3 protein is CAVKGIANYGYTF. The CDR3 DNA reads as TGTGCCGTGAAGGGGATAGCTAACTATGGCTACACCTTC. This rearrangement joins TRBV5-4 to TRBJ1-2; a weak D match, TRBD1 (5 bases). V lost 10 bases, J lost 0 bases, and 13 bases lay in between. Germline assignment: CDR1 SGHNT and CDR2 YYREEE (reference sequence). The CDR3 covers 13 residues. The variable domain in full, with the rest retrieved from reference TRBV5-4 and TRBJ1-2, is ETGVTQSPTHLIKTRGQQVTLRCSSQSGHNTVSWYQQALGQGPQFIFQYYREEENGRGNFPPRFSGLQFPNYSSELNVNALELDDSALYLCAVKGIANYGYTFGSGTRLTVV.

This clonotype was detected ten times or more. The rearrangement joins TRBV12-3 or TRBV12-4 to TRBJ2-3; TRBD1 matches 7 bases. This CDR3 is built from 15 residues. V gave up 4 bases and J gave up 0 bases; unmatched junction bases: 4. The CDR3 here is CASSSQGSSTDTQYF. The CDR3 DNA reads as TGTGCCAGCAGTTCACAGGGGAGTAGCACAGATACGCAGTATTTT.

This rearrangement joins TRBV3-1 to TRBJ2-3, with D possibly being TRBD2 (6 bases). This CDR3 comprises 14 residues. CDR1 is LGHDT, CDR2 YNNKEL, per germline (reference sequence). V gave up 1 base and J gave up 4 bases, with 9 bases separating them. The CDR3 region is CASSQGGGADTQYF. The CDR3 bases are TGTGCCAGCAGCCAAGGGGGCGGGGCAGATACGCAGTATTTT.

This sequence joins TRBV12-3 or TRBV12-4 and TRBJ2-2, with 14 nucleotides matching TRBD2. CDR3 size: 15 residues. The V gene end was trimmed by 5 bases and the J gene end by 7 bases; junction bases not matched to a gene: 3. CDR3 nucleotide sequence: TGTGCCAGCAGTGGACTAGCGGGAGGAGACGGGGAGCTGTTTTTT. Protein product: CASSGLAGGDGELFF.

The chain uses TRBV7-9 and TRBJ1-5; D gene unclear. The V gene lost 4 bases and the J gene lost 3 bases, with 10 bases spanning the gap. The CDR3 loop spans 14 amino acids. Germline V CDR1 and CDR2: SEHNR, FQNEAQ (reference sequence). The CDR3 region has the DNA TGTGCCAGCAGCTCGGGCGAACACAATCAGCCCCAGCATTTT. Translating gives CASSSGEHNQPQHF.

This clonotype was seen ten or more times. The J gene is TRBJ2-3, the V gene TRBV20-1, with D possibly matching TRBD1 (6 bases). The germline V gene encodes CDR1 DFQATT and CDR2 SNEGSKA (reference sequence). V lost 4 bases, J lost 4 bases, and 18 bases lay in between. The CDR3 totals 15 residues. This CDR3 is CSANQKQGAADTQYF. As DNA, the CDR3 is TGCAGTGCTAACCAAAAACAGGGTGCCGCAGATACGCAGTATTTT.